A single T cell receptor (beta chain) is shown here with its context. This sample was taken from a study of blood T cell repertoires in COVID-19. Turning to the study itself: The cDNA or gDNA used as material had been derived from T cells, B-cell-depleted T cells, or PBMCs.

Germline-derived CDR1 and CDR2 are LGHDT and YNNKEL (reference sequence). With 1 base removed from V and 8 bases from J, the gap between germline ends came to 11 bases. The CDR3 runs 14 residues. Assay used: immunoSEQ multiplex PCR; TCRdb lists only in-frame clones, some missing. This table has 100,000 or so clones, approximately 78% appearing once. The chain joins TRBV3-1 (or the pseudogene TRBV3-2) to TRBJ1-4, with no clear D. This sequence was found in a man aged 45-65 years with active or convalescent COVID-19. Sequencing input: peripheral blood. DNA for the CDR3: TGTGCCAGCAGCCAAGGAGGGTGGGTCGAAAAACTGTTTTTT. It codes for CASSQGGWVEKLFF.